The source of this T cell receptor beta chain is a study of blood T cells in healthy people across ages. Study summary: Capture by template switching was about one barcoded beta molecule per two T cells.

Germline CDR1 is SEHNR and CDR2 is FQNEAQ (reference sequence). V gave up 2 bases and J gave up 4 bases, with 10 bases separating them. CDR3 size: 14 residues. Drawing of peripheral blood yielded ten milliliters from each donor. A second PCR of about 6 to 11 cycles used a sample-barcoded 5' primer and a J-beta primer mix. In TCRdb, the 5' RACE reads were re-called with MiXCR into one record per CDR3 protein. The sample has about 1.8 million distinct CDR3 sequences; 49% are singletons. This clonotype was counted between two and nine times. The sequence came from a woman between 40 and 50 years old in good health. The V call is TRBV7-9, the J call TRBJ2-3, with D uncertain. Material: blood. CDR3 coding DNA: TGTGCCAGCAGCTTATTCGGCGATTCAGATACGCAGTATTTT. This sequence encodes CASSLFGDSDTQYF.